The clone carrying this TCR beta chain was observed many times. Its antigen remains unknown. This specimen comes from a study of Graves' ophthalmopathy and Graves' hyperthyroidism. The CDR3 is 15 amino acids. The germline V and J ends were trimmed by 5 bases and 1 base, with 12 bases remaining between them. Findings and caveats of the study: Blood also carried most expanded thyroid clonotypes exceeding 0.001 frequency.

The term stable hyperthyroidism indicated an absence of ophthalmopathy within 18 months of follow-up. RNA transcripts were the source from which TCR beta CDR3 regions were amplified. In the first round, RT-PCR was carried out with HTBI primers, and a multiplex PCR formed the second round. TCRdb analysed the multiplex PCR reads with MiXCR anew, one entry per CDR3 protein. The sample shows more than 300,000 distinct CDR3 sequences, 15% of them seen only once. The TCR comes from a young woman with stable Graves' hyperthyroidism. The chain employs TRBV12-3 or TRBV12-4 and TRBJ2-4; possibly TRBD1 for D (6 bases). Sequencing input: peripheral blood. The CDR3 sequence: CASSTQGRAKNIQYF. The CDR3 DNA follows: TGTGCCAGCAGTACACAGGGTAGGGCCAAAAACATTCAGTACTTC.